This T cell receptor (beta chain) comes out of a study of human T cells and chemical hapten exposure. Points from the study as a whole: TCRs at high frequency, those above 1 in 1000, did not change with DPC sensitization.

The CDR3 spans 17 residues. Per the germline V gene, CDR1 is SGHRS and CDR2 is YFSETQ. The V segment lost 2 bases and the J segment 4 bases; nucleotides outside the gene matches: 9. TCRdb reanalysed the RACE reads using MiXCR and keeps one entry per CDR3 protein. The sample includes a few hundred thousand distinct CDR3 sequences, around 6% seen only once; the top ten take about 5.6%. This clonotype turned up a few times. Its target is not known. Specified time point: patch test 2, 6 weeks after DPC sensitization. Treatment meaning: therapeutic diphenylcyclopropenone sensitization with weekly scalp DPC.

The chain is built from TRBV5-1 and TRBJ2-5, with 12 bases matching TRBD2. The input for sequencing was whole blood, taken in connection with sensitization to the hapten diphenylcyclopropenone (DPC). The sequence came from a woman between 18 and 30 years old with alopecia areata. Some clones in this sample may be carry-over from other donors' samples. The CDR3 DNA sequence: TGCGCCAGCAGCTTCCAACTAGCGGGGGGTATCGGAGAGACCCAGTACTTC. This sequence encodes CASSFQLAGGIGETQYF. The variable domain in full, with the rest retrieved from reference TRBV5-1 and TRBJ2-5, is KAGVTQTPRYLIKTRGQQVTLSCSPISGHRSVSWYQQTPGQGLQFLFEYFSETQRNKGNFPGRFSGRQFSNSRSEMNVSTLELGDSALYLCASSFQLAGGIGETQYFGPGTRLLVL.